This record concerns one T cell receptor (beta chain) sequence. The record originates from a study of blood T cell repertoires in COVID-19. The CDR3 is 13 amino acids. V was pared by 2 bases and J by 9 bases, with 11 bases between. The germline CDR1 and CDR2 sequences are MNHEY and SVGAGI. In the authors' workflow: Researchers report that nucleated cell counts were estimated from reference gene primer amplification. Sequencing used immunoSEQ multiplex PCR; TCRdb keeps in-frame clones, though not all of them. That table gives V, J and clone size, and the DNA gave D and trimming. There are around 290,000 clones in the sample; about nine tenths occur only once, and around 1.1% lies in the top ten.

The source is a woman aged 25 to 45 who had recovered from COVID-19. Sequenced sample: PBMCs or T cells enriched from blood (not recorded which). V usage is TRBV6-5 and J usage is TRBJ2-1; D may be TRBD1 (5 bases). In DNA, the CDR3 is TGTGCCAGCAGTTACCAGGGTCGAAGTGAGCAGTTCTTC. Its protein is CASSYQGRSEQFF.